These T cell receptor beta chains were read from a single sample in a study of cytotoxic CD8 clonotypes in ibrutinib-treated CLL. Clones were sequenced by immunoSEQ multiplex PCR, and TCRdb holds only the in-frame ones, with some missing. Of hundreds of thousands of clones listed, about three quarters are singletons. Here the sequenced sample was PBMCs, taken after 24 months of ibrutinib treatment. The receptor source for this set is a human donor with chronic lymphocytic leukemia. Each CDR3 is given with its conserved first and last residue. Each record gives: D gene, clone size, V gene, J gene, CDR3 protein, CDR3 DNA. D genes are given only for firm matches. Rows give clone size only sometimes, using once, few, many, or a class for an expanded clone.

NA	few	TRBV2	TRBJ2-1	CASRSPRGEQFF	TGTGCCAGCAGGAGCCCCAGGGGCGAGCAGTTCTTC
NA	NA	TRBV7-2	TRBJ1-2	CASSFTLGGGYTF	TGTGCCAGCAGCTTCACACTAGGGGGTGGCTACACCTTC
TRBD1	NA	TRBV7-9	TRBJ2-7	CASSSGTGDTSSYEQYF	TGTGCCAGCAGCTCCGGGACAGGGGACACAAGCTCCTACGAGCAGTACTTC
TRBD2	NA	TRBV9	TRBJ2-1	CASNEDPRTSGGNEQFF	TGTGCCAGCAACGAGGACCCCCGGACTAGCGGGGGGAATGAGCAGTTCTTC
NA	NA	TRBV29-1	TRBJ1-1	CSVEGRRSEAFF	TGCAGCGTTGAGGGGAGGAGATCTGAAGCTTTCTTT
NA	NA	TRBV13	TRBJ2-5	CASSLLLANQETQYF	TGTGCCAGCAGCTTATTGCTAGCGAACCAAGAGACCCAGTACTTC
TRBD1	NA	TRBV6-5	TRBJ1-5	CASRKGAFQPQHF	TGTGCCAGCAGGAAGGGGGCTTTTCAGCCCCAGCATTTT
NA	NA	TRBV20-1	TRBJ2-7	CSARPAEEQYF	TGCAGTGCTAGGCCTGCGGAGGAGCAGTACTTC
NA	NA	TRBV10-3	TRBJ2-7	CAISESTGIEQYF	TGTGCCATCAGTGAGTCGACAGGTATCGAGCAGTACTTC
TRBD2	NA	TRBV5-1	TRBJ2-7	CASGSGDSGRSHEQYF	TGCGCCAGCGGCTCCGGAGATAGCGGGAGGTCCCACGAGCAGTACTTC
TRBD1	NA	TRBV29-1	TRBJ2-1	CSVATGDEQFF	TGCAGCGTGGCGACAGGGGATGAGCAGTTCTTC
NA	once	TRBV7-2	TRBJ2-1	CASSRTSPYNEQFF	TGTGCCAGCAGCCGAACTAGCCCTTATAATGAGCAGTTCTTC
TRBD2	NA	TRBV28	TRBJ2-5	CASSLWEGETQYF	TGTGCCAGCAGCCTTTGGGAGGGAGAGACCCAGTACTTC
NA	NA	TRBV5-1	TRBJ2-7	CASRGSYEQYF	TGCGCCAGCCGAGGCTCCTACGAGCAGTACTTC
NA	NA	TRBV7-9	TRBJ2-1	CASSLEDRTQFF	TGTGCCAGCAGCTTAGAAGACAGAACACAGTTCTTC
NA	NA	TRBV15	TRBJ2-1	CATSRGNEQFF	TGTGCCACCAGCAGAGGCAATGAGCAGTTCTTC
TRBD1	NA	TRBV30	TRBJ2-5	CAWTGQGEETQYF	TGTGCCTGGACTGGACAGGGAGAAGAGACCCAGTACTTC
TRBD2	NA	TRBV2	TRBJ2-7	CAQAGAQYEQYF	TGTGCCCAAGCGGGGGCCCAGTACGAGCAGTACTTC
NA	NA	TRBV6-6	TRBJ2-7	CASISSASYEQYF	TGTGCCAGCATCTCTAGCGCCTCCTACGAGCAGTACTTC
NA	once	TRBV27	TRBJ1-2	CASSFRRKGANYGYTF	TGTGCCAGCAGTTTCCGACGCAAGGGTGCAAACTATGGCTACACCTTC
TRBD1	NA	TRBV2	TRBJ1-4	CASSVRDRSNEKLFF	TGTGCCAGCAGCGTAAGGGACAGATCGAATGAAAAACTGTTTTTT
NA	NA	TRBV2	TRBJ2-7	CADRGAGEQYF	TGTGCCGATCGGGGTGCAGGAGAGCAGTACTTC
NA	few	TRBV30	TRBJ1-5	CAWTGSSTNQPQHF	TGTGCCTGGACGGGCAGTAGTACCAATCAGCCCCAGCATTTT
TRBD1	NA	TRBV7-8	TRBJ2-7	CASSLGQGDEQYF	TGTGCCAGCAGCTTAGGACAGGGGGACGAGCAGTACTTC
NA	once	TRBV7-8	TRBJ2-7	CASSFSDVLGEQYF	TGTGCCAGCAGCTTTAGTGACGTACTGGGGGAGCAGTACTTC
NA	NA	TRBV7-9	TRBJ1-2	CASAGVSGYTF	TGTGCCAGCGCGGGAGTTTCTGGCTACACCTTC
NA	NA	TRBV27	TRBJ1-2	CASTSRQGRNYGYTF	TGTGCCAGCACCTCCCGCCAGGGTAGAAACTATGGCTACACCTTC
NA	NA	TRBV29-1	TRBJ2-1	CSVEGVDNEQFF	TGCAGCGTTGAGGGAGTCGACAATGAGCAGTTCTTC
TRBD2	few	TRBV19	TRBJ2-5	CASTTGTSEQETQYF	TGTGCCAGTACCACCGGGACTAGCGAGCAAGAGACCCAGTACTTC
TRBD2	NA	TRBV5-6	TRBJ2-1	CASNLAGGLYNEQFF	TGTGCCAGCAACTTAGCGGGAGGCCTTTACAATGAGCAGTTCTTC
NA	NA	TRBV7-3	TRBJ2-3	CASSLEALGTQYF	TGTGCCAGCAGCCTCGAAGCGCTCGGAACGCAGTATTTT
NA	NA	TRBV18	TRBJ2-5	CASSPMGPPQETQYF	TGTGCCAGCTCACCTATGGGACCGCCCCAAGAGACCCAGTACTTC
NA	NA	TRBV12-5	TRBJ2-1	CASGFLPTAYSSYNEQFF	TGTGCTAGTGGTTTCCTACCAACAGCTTATTCCTCCTACAATGAGCAGTTCTTC
NA	few	TRBV25-1	TRBJ2-3	CASNSGHTDTQYF	TGTGCCAGCAACTCAGGGCACACAGATACGCAGTATTTT
NA	NA	TRBV6-6	TRBJ2-7	CASRGSYEQYF	TGTGCCAGCAGGGGGTCCTACGAGCAGTACTTC
NA	NA	TRBV4-3	TRBJ2-4	CASSQDGVAKNIQYF	TGCGCCAGCAGCCAAGATGGGGTGGCCAAAAACATTCAGTACTTC
NA	few	TRBV28	TRBJ2-1	CASIGDFLASEQFF	TGTGCCAGCATAGGGGACTTCTTAGCGAGTGAGCAGTTCTTC
TRBD2	NA	TRBV9	TRBJ2-1	CASSTSGGSYNEQFF	TGTGCCAGCAGTACTAGCGGGGGCTCCTACAATGAGCAGTTCTTC
NA	few	TRBV20-1	TRBJ2-3	CSAPTPAEQYF	TGCAGTGCTCCGACCCCCGCTGAGCAGTATTTT
NA	NA	TRBV28	TRBJ2-7	CASSQLPGTLGVQYF	TGTGCCAGCAGTCAACTCCCCGGGACTTTAGGGGTGCAGTACTTC
NA	once	TRBV11-2	TRBJ1-6	CASSPFLGNSPLHF	TGTGCCAGCAGCCCTTTTTTGGGTAATTCACCCCTCCACTTT
NA	NA	TRBV9	TRBJ2-6	CASSPVAGSGANVLTF	TGTGCCAGCAGCCCCGTTGCAGGCTCTGGGGCCAACGTCCTGACTTTC
TRBD1	NA	TRBV19	TRBJ1-5	CASSTDRVSNQPQHF	TGTGCCAGTAGTACCGACAGGGTGAGCAATCAGCCCCAGCATTTT
NA	NA	TRBV28	TRBJ2-7	CASSQGLNSYEQYF	TGTGCCAGCAGTCAAGGACTGAACTCCTACGAGCAGTACTTC
TRBD1	NA	TRBV7-2	TRBJ1-5	CASSTGVTQPQHF	TGTGCCAGCAGTACAGGGGTTACTCAGCCCCAGCATTTT
NA	NA	TRBV5-1	TRBJ2-3	CASSLALGRDTDTQYF	TGCGCCAGCAGCTTGGCCTTAGGGCGCGACACAGATACGCAGTATTTT
NA	NA	TRBV28	TRBJ1-1	CASKGGTEAFF	TGTGCCAGCAAAGGGGGCACTGAAGCTTTCTTT
TRBD2	few	TRBV11-2	TRBJ2-7	CASSEGLAGAYEQYF	TGTGCCAGCAGCGAGGGACTAGCGGGAGCCTACGAGCAGTACTTC
TRBD2	NA	TRBV15	TRBJ2-5	CATSREGGVGGRRQETQYF	TGTGCCACCAGCAGAGAAGGAGGGGTGGGCGGGAGGCGCCAAGAGACCCAGTACTTC
TRBD2	NA	TRBV4-3	TRBJ2-7	CASSQDQPGLAFEQYF	TGCGCCAGCAGCCAAGATCAGCCGGGACTAGCGTTCGAGCAGTACTTC
NA	NA	TRBV27	TRBJ2-1	CASSFLGTSRFNEQFF	TGTGCCAGCAGTTTTTTAGGGACCAGTAGATTCAATGAGCAGTTCTTC
NA	NA	TRBV18	TRBJ2-4	CASSPRARQTVDIQYF	TGTGCCAGCTCACCAAGGGCGCGGCAGACGGTGGACATTCAGTACTTC
NA	once	TRBV27	TRBJ1-4	CASSLTRSREKLFF	TGTGCCAGCAGTTTGACCAGATCCCGAGAAAAACTGTTTTTT
TRBD1	NA	TRBV13	TRBJ2-7	CASSTGQVTYEQYF	TGTGCCAGCAGCACGGGACAGGTGACTTACGAGCAGTACTTC
TRBD1	NA	TRBV19	TRBJ1-5	CASSLGQLQPQHF	TGTGCCAGTAGCCTGGGACAGCTACAGCCCCAGCATTTT
NA	NA	TRBV29-1	TRBJ2-5	CSVEDFGLETQYF	TGCAGCGTTGAAGATTTTGGTTTGGAGACCCAGTACTTC
NA	NA	TRBV27	TRBJ2-7	CANELPPGKGLYEQYF	TGTGCCAACGAACTGCCTCCGGGAAAGGGACTTTACGAGCAGTACTTC
NA	NA	TRBV7-2	TRBJ2-7	CASSLAYSGEITYEQYF	TGTGCCAGCAGCTTAGCGTACAGCGGCGAGATCACCTACGAGCAGTACTTC